This section outlines one T cell receptor beta chain sequence together with its context. This sample was taken from a study of T cell changes during pregnancy in multiple sclerosis. Data came from immunoSEQ multiplex PCR; TCRdb stores just in-frame clones and leaves some out. Counted here are tens of thousands of clones, about nine tenths occurring once; the ten biggest clones make up more than 0.4%. The CDR3 runs 15 residues. Germline trimming cut 6 bases from V and 1 base from J; bases unmatched to any gene: 6. CDR1 is SGHTA and CDR2 is FQGNSA in the germline V gene. J is TRBJ1-5 and V is TRBV7-2, with 7 positions matching TRBD1. Sample: CD4+ T cells from peripheral blood mononuclear cells, taken before pregnancy. This clonotype was sampled from a female donor with multiple sclerosis, enrolled in a pregnancy study. This chain's CDR3 is CASSQTGYSNQPQHF. DNA for the CDR3: TGTGCCAGCAGTCAGACAGGGTACAGCAATCAGCCCCAGCATTTT.